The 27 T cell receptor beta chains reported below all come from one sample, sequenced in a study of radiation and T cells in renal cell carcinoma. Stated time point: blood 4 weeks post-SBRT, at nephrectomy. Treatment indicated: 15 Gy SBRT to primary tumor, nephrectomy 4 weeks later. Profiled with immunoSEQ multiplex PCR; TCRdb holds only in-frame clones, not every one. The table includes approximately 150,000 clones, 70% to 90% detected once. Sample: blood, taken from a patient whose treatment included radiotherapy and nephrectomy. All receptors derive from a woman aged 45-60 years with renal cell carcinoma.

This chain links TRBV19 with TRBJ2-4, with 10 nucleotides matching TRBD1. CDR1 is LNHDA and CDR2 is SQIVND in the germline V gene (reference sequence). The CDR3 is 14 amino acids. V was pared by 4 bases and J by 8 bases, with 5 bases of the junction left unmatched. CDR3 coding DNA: TGTGCCAGTAGTACCCGGGACAGGGGCGACATTCAGTACTTC. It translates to CASSTRDRGDIQYF.

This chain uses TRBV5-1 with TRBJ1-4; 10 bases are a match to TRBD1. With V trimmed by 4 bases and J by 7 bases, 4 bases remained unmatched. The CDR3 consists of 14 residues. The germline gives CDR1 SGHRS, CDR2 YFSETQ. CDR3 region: CASSTRTGGEKLFF. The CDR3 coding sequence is TGCGCCAGCAGCACTAGGACAGGGGGTGAAAAACTGTTTTTT.

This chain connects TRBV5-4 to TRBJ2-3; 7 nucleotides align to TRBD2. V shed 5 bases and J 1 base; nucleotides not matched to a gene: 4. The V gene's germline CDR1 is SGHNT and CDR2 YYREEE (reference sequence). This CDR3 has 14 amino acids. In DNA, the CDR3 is TGTGCCAGCAGAGGGGACTACGGCACAGATACGCAGTATTTT. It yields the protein CASRGDYGTDTQYF.

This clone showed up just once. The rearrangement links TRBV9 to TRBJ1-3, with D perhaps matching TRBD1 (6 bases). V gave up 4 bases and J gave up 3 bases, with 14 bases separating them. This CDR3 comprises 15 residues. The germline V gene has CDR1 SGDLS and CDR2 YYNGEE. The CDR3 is CASSSEGGVGNTIYF. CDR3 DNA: TGTGCCAGCAGCTCGGAGGGGGGCGTTGGAAACACCATATATTTT.

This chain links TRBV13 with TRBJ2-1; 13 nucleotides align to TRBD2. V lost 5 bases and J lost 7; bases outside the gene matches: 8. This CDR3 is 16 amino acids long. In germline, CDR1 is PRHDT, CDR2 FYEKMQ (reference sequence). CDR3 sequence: CASSPMTSGRWNEQFF. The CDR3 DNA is TGTGCCAGCAGCCCGATGACTAGCGGGAGGTGGAATGAGCAGTTCTTC.

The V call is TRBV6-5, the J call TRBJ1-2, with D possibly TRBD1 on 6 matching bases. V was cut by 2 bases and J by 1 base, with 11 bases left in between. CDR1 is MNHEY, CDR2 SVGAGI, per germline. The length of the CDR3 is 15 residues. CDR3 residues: CASSYAGRGNYGYTF. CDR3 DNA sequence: TGTGCCAGCAGTTACGCAGGCAGGGGTAACTATGGCTACACCTTC.

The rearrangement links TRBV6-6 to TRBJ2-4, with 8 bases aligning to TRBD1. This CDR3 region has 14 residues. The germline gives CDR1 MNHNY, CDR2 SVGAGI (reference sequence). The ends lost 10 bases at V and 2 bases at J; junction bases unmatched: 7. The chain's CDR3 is CATGQGITKNIQYF. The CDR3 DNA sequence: TGTGCCACTGGACAGGGAATAACCAAAAACATTCAGTACTTC.

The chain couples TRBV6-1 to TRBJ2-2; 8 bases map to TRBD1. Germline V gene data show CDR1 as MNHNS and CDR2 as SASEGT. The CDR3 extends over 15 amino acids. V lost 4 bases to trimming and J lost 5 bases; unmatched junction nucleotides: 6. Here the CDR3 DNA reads TGTGCCAGCAGTGCCTGGGGACAGGTGACCGGGGAGCTGTTTTTT. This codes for CASSAWGQVTGELFF.

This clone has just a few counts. The CDR3 sequence: CASTPSRETYEQYF. For the CDR3, the DNA is TGTGCCAGTACCCCCAGCAGGGAGACCTACGAGCAGTACTTC. The V gene is TRBV19, the J gene TRBJ2-7; D is possibly TRBD1 or TRBD2 (5 bases each). Germline V gene lookup returns CDR1 LNHDA and CDR2 SQIVND (reference sequence). The CDR3 is made up of 14 amino acids. Trimming stripped 7 bases from V and 2 bases from J, with 15 bases between.

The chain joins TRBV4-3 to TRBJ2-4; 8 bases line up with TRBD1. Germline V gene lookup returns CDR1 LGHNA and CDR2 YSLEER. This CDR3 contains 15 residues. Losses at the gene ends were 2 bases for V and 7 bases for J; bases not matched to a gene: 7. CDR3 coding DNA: TGCGCCAGCAGCCAACAGACAGGGGAAGGGAACATTCAGTACTTC. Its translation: CASSQQTGEGNIQYF.

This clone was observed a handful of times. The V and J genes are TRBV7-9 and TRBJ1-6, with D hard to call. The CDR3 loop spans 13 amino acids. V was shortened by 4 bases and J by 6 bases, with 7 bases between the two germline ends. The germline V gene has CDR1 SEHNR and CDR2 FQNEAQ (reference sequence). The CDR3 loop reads CASSYGVNSPLHF. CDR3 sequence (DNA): TGTGCCAGCAGCTACGGGGTTAATTCACCCCTCCACTTT. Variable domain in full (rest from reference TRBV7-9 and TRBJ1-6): DTGVSQNPRHKITKRGQNVTFRCDPISEHNRLYWYRQTLGQGPEFLTYFQNEAQLEKSRLLSDRFSAERPKGSFSTLEIQRTEQGDSAMYLCASSYGVNSPLHFGNGTRLTVT.

Written as DNA, the CDR3 is TGTGCCAGCAGCCAAGAGAACGGGAGGGCCGTTGCAGATACGCAGTATTTT. The encoded protein is CASSQENGRAVADTQYF. The rearrangement links TRBV4-2 to TRBJ2-3, with TRBD2 identical over 8 bases. Germline lookup yields CDR1 LGHNA and CDR2 YNFKEQ. The trim removed 0 bases at V and 4 bases at J, leaving 9 bases unmatched. CDR3 length: 17 residues.

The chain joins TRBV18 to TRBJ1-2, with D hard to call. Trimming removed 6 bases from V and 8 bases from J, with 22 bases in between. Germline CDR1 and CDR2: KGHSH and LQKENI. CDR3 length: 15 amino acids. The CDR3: CASSHSTPQAGGYTF. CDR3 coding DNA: TGTGCCAGCTCCCATAGTACCCCGCAGGCGGGGGGCTACACCTTC.

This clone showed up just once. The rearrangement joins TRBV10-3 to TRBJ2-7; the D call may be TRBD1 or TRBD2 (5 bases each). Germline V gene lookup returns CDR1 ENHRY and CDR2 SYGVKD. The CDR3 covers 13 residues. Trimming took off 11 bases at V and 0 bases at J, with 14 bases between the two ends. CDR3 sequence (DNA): TGTGCCCCTCGGGGCCGATACTCCTACGAGCAGTACTTC. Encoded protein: CAPRGRYSYEQYF.

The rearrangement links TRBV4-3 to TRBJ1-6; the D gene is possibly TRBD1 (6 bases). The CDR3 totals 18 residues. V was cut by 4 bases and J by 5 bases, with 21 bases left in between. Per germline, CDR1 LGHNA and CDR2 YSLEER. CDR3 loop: CASSLRLESGADNSPLHF. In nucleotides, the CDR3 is TGCGCCAGCAGCCTACGTCTGGAGTCAGGGGCTGATAATTCACCCCTCCACTTT.

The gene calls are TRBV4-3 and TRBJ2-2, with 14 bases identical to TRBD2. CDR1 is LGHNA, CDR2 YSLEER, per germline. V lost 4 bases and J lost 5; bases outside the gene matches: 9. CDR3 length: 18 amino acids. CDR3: CASSLRLAGGQVTGELFF. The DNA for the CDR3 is TGCGCCAGCAGCCTCCGACTAGCGGGGGGGCAGGTAACCGGGGAGCTGTTTTTT.

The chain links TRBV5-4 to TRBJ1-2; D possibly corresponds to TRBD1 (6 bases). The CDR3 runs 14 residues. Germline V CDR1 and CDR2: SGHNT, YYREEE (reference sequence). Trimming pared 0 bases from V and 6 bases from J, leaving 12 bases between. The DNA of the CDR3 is TGTGCCAGCAGCTTGGAGTCCGGGGGCGATGGCTACACCTTC. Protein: CASSLESGGDGYTF.

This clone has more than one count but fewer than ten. The CDR3 region has the DNA TGTGCCAGCACACCTACCTCCGGGCTGAGGAACACTGAAGCTTTCTTT. This codes for CASTPTSGLRNTEAFF. The chain is built from TRBV27 and TRBJ1-1; D not resolved. Trimming took off 7 bases at V and 1 base at J, with 19 bases between the two ends. The CDR3 sequence is 16 residues long. Germline V CDR1 and CDR2: MNHEY, SMNVEV (reference sequence).

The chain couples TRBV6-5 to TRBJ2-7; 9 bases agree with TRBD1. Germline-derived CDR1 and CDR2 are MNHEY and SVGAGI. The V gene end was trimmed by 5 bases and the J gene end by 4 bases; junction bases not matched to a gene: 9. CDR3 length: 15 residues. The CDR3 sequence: CASSPRGQGTYEQYF. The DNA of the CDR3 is TGTGCCAGCAGTCCCCGCGGACAGGGGACTTACGAGCAGTACTTC.

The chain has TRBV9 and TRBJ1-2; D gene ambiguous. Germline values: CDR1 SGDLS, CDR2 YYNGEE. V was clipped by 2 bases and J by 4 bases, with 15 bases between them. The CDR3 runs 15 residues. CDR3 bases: TGTGCCAGCAGCGTCCACGCGGGTGTTAGCTATGGCTACACCTTC. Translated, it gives CASSVHAGVSYGYTF.

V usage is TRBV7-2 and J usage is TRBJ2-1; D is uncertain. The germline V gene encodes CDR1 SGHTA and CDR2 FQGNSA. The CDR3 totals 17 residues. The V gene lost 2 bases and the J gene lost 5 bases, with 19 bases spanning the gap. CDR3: CASSLIFSRRRDNEQFF. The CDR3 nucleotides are TGTGCCAGCAGCTTAATTTTTTCGCGGCGGAGAGACAATGAGCAGTTCTTC. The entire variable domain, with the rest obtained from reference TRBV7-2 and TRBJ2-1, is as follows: GAGVSQSPSNKVTEKGKDVELRCDPISGHTALYWYRQSLGQGLEFLIYFQGNSAPDKSGLPSDRFSAERTGGSVSTLTIQRTQQEDSAVYLCASSLIFSRRRDNEQFFGPGTRLTVL.

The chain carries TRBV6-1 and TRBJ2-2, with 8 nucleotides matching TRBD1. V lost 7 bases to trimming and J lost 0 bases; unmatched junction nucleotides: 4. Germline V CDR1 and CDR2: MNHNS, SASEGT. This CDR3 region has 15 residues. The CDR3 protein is CASIWTGTNTGELFF. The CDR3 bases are TGTGCCAGCATCTGGACAGGGACGAACACCGGGGAGCTGTTTTTT.

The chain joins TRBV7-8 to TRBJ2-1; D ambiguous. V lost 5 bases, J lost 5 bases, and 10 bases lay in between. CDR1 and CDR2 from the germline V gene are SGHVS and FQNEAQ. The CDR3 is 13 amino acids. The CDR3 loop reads CASSLGPNNEQFF. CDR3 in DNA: TGTGCCAGCAGCCTCGGGCCTAACAATGAGCAGTTCTTC. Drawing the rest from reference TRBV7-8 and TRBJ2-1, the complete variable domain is GAGVSQSPRYKVAKRGQDVALRCDPISGHVSLFWYQQALGQGPEFLTYFQNEAQLDKSGLPSDRFFAERPEGSVSTLKIQRTQQEDSAVYLCASSLGPNNEQFFGPGTRLTVL.

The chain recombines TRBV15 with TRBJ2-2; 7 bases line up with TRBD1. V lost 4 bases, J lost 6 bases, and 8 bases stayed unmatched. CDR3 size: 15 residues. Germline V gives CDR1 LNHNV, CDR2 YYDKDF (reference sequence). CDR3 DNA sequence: TGTGCCACCAGCACCCGACAGGGATCGGCCGGGGAGCTGTTTTTT. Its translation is CATSTRQGSAGELFF.

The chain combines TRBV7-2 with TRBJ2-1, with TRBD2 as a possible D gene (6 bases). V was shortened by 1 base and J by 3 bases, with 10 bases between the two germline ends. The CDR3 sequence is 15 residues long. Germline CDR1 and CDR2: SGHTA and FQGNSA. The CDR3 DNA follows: TGTGCCAGCAGCTTAGGTAGCGGTAGCTACAATGAGCAGTTCTTC. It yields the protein CASSLGSGSYNEQFF.

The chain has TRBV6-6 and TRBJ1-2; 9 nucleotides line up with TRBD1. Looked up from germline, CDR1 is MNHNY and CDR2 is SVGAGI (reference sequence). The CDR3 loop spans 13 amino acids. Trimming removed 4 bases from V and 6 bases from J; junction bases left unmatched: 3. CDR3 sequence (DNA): TGTGCCAGCAGTTCATGGACAGGGGATGGCTACACCTTC. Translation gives CASSSWTGDGYTF.

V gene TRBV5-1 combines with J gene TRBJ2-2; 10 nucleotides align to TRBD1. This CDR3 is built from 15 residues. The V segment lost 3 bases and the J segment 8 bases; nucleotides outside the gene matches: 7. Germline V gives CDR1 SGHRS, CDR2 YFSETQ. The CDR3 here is CASSYRDRGRGELFF. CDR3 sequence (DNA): TGCGCCAGCAGCTACCGGGACAGGGGAAGAGGGGAGCTGTTTTTT. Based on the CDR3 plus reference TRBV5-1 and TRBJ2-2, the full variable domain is KAGVTQTPRYLIKTRGQQVTLSCSPISGHRSVSWYQQTPGQGLQFLFEYFSETQRNKGNFPGRFSGRQFSNSRSEMNVSTLELGDSALYLCASSYRDRGRGELFFGEGSRLTVL.